The present TCR beta chain was sequenced within a study of blood T cell repertoires in COVID-19. In the study overall: Samples representing acute and convalescent COVID-19 were sourced from the United States, Italy and Spain. PBMCs, B-cell-depleted T cells, or T cells provided the cDNA or gDNA that made up the material.

In the authors' methods: Researchers report that nucleated cell counts were estimated from reference gene primer amplification. Measured with immunoSEQ multiplex PCR; TCRdb has only the in-frame clones, and not every one. From that table come the V and J calls and clone size; the DNA was used to work out D and trimming. The sample includes 110,000 or so clones, roughly 80% of them seen just once. The table lists this clone with many counts. Germline lookup yields CDR1 SGHDT and CDR2 YYEEEE. The V gene lost 4 bases and the J gene lost 3 bases, with 22 bases spanning the gap. This CDR3 has 17 amino acids.

The chain joins TRBV5-6 to TRBJ1-1; D perhaps matches TRBD1 (5 bases). The sequence was collected from a woman in her seventies with acute or convalescent COVID-19. What was sequenced was peripheral blood. The CDR3 region has the DNA TGTGCCAGCAGCCAGCTCGGGACTCTCACGACCGACACTGAAGCTTTCTTT. Translation: CASSQLGTLTTDTEAFF.